This TCR beta chain was captured in a study of cytomegalovirus exposure and HLA in healthy donors. Study background: A prior study identified approximately 120 million unique TCR beta sequences from about 179 million T cells. Broader study findings: Using a false discovery rate of 0.05, a later analysis showed that 15,000 to 20,000 TCR beta sequences were associated with HLA alleles. In a later analysis, a genetic analysis reported fewer productive-TCR N-insertions in an Asian-associated ancestry cluster than the cohort average.

The V gene's germline CDR1 is SGHTA and CDR2 FQGNSA. This CDR3 has 13 amino acids. With 5 bases clipped from V and 9 bases from J, the junction kept 7 bases outside the gene matches. Turning to this clone: Its antigen is unknown.

There were likely unrecorded immune exposures, though donors were nominally healthy when sampled. 60 Vbeta and 13 Jbeta primers were used in PCR. Sequencing used immunoSEQ multiplex PCR; TCRdb keeps in-frame clones, though not all of them. The repertoire has 100,000 to 150,000 clones, around four fifths of them found once; the top ten carry 11%. The source material was PBMCs. This clonotype was obtained from a man aged 25 to 40 in good health and CMV-seropositive. The chain uses TRBV7-2 and TRBJ1-5, with 7 bases lining up with TRBD1. CDR3 region: CASSLTTGRPQHF. The DNA of the CDR3 is TGTGCCAGCAGCCTGACGACAGGGAGGCCCCAGCATTTT.